Shown below are 29 T cell receptor beta chains from a single sample sequenced in a study of identifying expanded T cells in peripheral blood. Profiling relied on immunoSEQ multiplex PCR, and the TCRdb table lists in-frame clones only, not all of them. This table holds roughly 100,000 clones, around 88% found once. The sequenced sample was blood. The receptors come from a person aged 18-70 years in good health.

The chain carries TRBV2 and TRBJ1-1; D might be TRBD1 (6 bases). Germline CDR1 and CDR2: SNHLY and FYNNEI. This CDR3 spans 14 amino acids. The V end was cut by 5 bases, the J end by 0 bases, with 10 bases between. CDR3: CASSMDRLNTEAFF. The DNA for the CDR3 is TGTGCCAGCAGTATGGACAGACTGAACACTGAAGCTTTCTTT. Full variable domain (remainder filled in from reference TRBV2 and TRBJ1-1): EPEVTQTPSHQVTQMGQEVILRCVPISNHLYFYWYRQILGQKVEFLVSFYNNEISEKSEIFDDQFSVERPDGSNFTLKIRSTKLEDSAMYFCASSMDRLNTEAFFGQGTRLTVV.

This rearrangement joins TRBV7-3 to TRBJ1-2; D possibly corresponds to TRBD1 (5 bases). CDR3 length: 15 residues. V dropped 5 bases and J dropped 8 bases, with 21 bases sitting between them. Germline V gene lookup returns CDR1 SGHTA and CDR2 FQGTGA. The CDR3 DNA reads as TGTGCCAGCAGCCAAGATTGGGGCGGGGACTTGGGCTACACCTTC. Translation gives CASSQDWGGDLGYTF.

The chain combines TRBV18 with TRBJ2-3, with 8 nucleotides matching TRBD1. CDR3 length: 15 amino acids. CDR1 is KGHSH and CDR2 is LQKENI in the germline V gene. V was clipped by 2 bases and J by 6 bases; unmatched bases: 7. The CDR3 spells CASSPSDRAGDTQYF. CDR3 bases: TGTGCCAGCTCACCATCGGACAGGGCCGGGGATACGCAGTATTTT.

The V call is TRBV6-1, the J call TRBJ1-5, with D tentatively TRBD1 (5 bases). Germline-derived CDR1 and CDR2 are MNHNS and SASEGT. V was clipped by 6 bases and J by 7 bases, with 10 bases between them. The CDR3 loop spans 12 amino acids. In DNA, the CDR3 is TGTGCCAGCAGCCCAGGGCGGCAGCCCCAGCATTTT. Protein product: CASSPGRQPQHF.

The chain is built from TRBV2 and TRBJ1-1; tentatively, D is TRBD1 (5 bases). This CDR3 comprises 14 residues. Germline lookup yields CDR1 SNHLY and CDR2 FYNNEI. Trimming removed 6 bases at V and 11 bases at J, with 22 bases between. The CDR3 bases are TGTGCCAGCAGACTTGACAGAAGGACGGCTGGCGCTTTCTTT. This codes for CASRLDRRTAGAFF. Drawing the rest from reference TRBV2 and TRBJ1-1, the complete variable domain is EPEVTQTPSHQVTQMGQEVILRCVPISNHLYFYWYRQILGQKVEFLVSFYNNEISEKSEIFDDQFSVERPDGSNFTLKIRSTKLEDSAMYFCASRLDRRTAGAFFGQGTRLTVV.

The chain recombines TRBV7-2 with TRBJ2-7; 12 positions match TRBD2. Germline trimming cut 2 bases from V and 6 bases from J; bases unmatched to any gene: 8. Germline-derived CDR1 and CDR2 are SGHTA and FQGNSA. The CDR3 has 16 residues. DNA for the CDR3: TGTGCCAGCAGCTTATGGGCTAGCGGGGGGGCAGTCGAGCAGTACTTC. Its translation: CASSLWASGGAVEQYF.

The gene calls are TRBV7-9 and TRBJ2-1, with 13 nucleotides matching TRBD2. Germline V gene lookup returns CDR1 SEHNR and CDR2 FQNEAQ (reference sequence). V shed 5 bases and J 5 bases; nucleotides not matched to a gene: 3. This CDR3 has 15 amino acids. The CDR3 region has the DNA TGTGCCAGCAGCCCGGGACTAGCGGGAAACAATGAGCAGTTCTTC. Protein sequence: CASSPGLAGNNEQFF.

The chain uses TRBV6-6 and TRBJ2-7; a possible D gene is TRBD1 (5 bases). Between the trimmed V and J ends, which lost 7 bases and 9 bases, there was a span of 13 bases. The V gene's germline CDR1 is MNHNY and CDR2 SVGAGI (reference sequence). The CDR3 loop spans 11 amino acids. Here the CDR3 DNA reads TGTGCCAGCAACTCTCGGACACGGCAGTACTTC. It translates to CASNSRTRQYF.

This rearrangement joins TRBV5-1 to TRBJ1-4; D is perhaps TRBD1 (5 bases). The CDR3 loop spans 17 amino acids. The ends were cut back, 1 base at V and 5 bases at J, with 18 bases in the middle. The germline gives CDR1 SGHRS, CDR2 YFSETQ. The CDR3 sequence is CASSLLGGGAGNEKLFF. The CDR3 region has the DNA TGCGCCAGCAGCTTGCTTGGCGGCGGGGCGGGAAATGAAAAACTGTTTTTT.

The gene calls are TRBV7-2 and TRBJ1-2; D ambiguous. Germline V gene data show CDR1 as SGHTA and CDR2 as FQGNSA. V was pared by 3 bases and J by 8 bases, with 10 bases between. The CDR3 sequence is 12 residues long. Written as DNA, the CDR3 is TGTGCCAGCAGCTTCGGGGTAAACGGCTACACCTTC. Amino acids: CASSFGVNGYTF.

The rearrangement links TRBV19 to TRBJ1-1; no reliable D call. The CDR3 covers 15 residues. Germline V gene lookup returns CDR1 LNHDA and CDR2 SQIVND (reference sequence). Trimming pared 1 base from V and 0 bases from J, leaving 9 bases between. This CDR3 reads CASSIGAGMNTEAFF. The CDR3 DNA is TGTGCCAGTAGTATAGGGGCAGGCATGAACACTGAAGCTTTCTTT.

V and J are TRBV5-1 and TRBJ2-7, with D unresolved. The V end lost 1 base, the J end lost 2 bases, and 10 bases lay between the germline ends. CDR3 size: 14 residues. CDR1 SGHRS and CDR2 YFSETQ come from the germline V gene. CDR3 coding DNA: TGCGCCAGCAGCTTGCGGAGCTCAACCTACGAGCAGTACTTC. Its protein is CASSLRSSTYEQYF.

The CDR3 sequence is CASSRTAEANVLTF. The CDR3 DNA follows: TGTGCCAGCTCACGGACGGCCGAGGCCAACGTCCTGACTTTC. This rearrangement joins TRBV18 to TRBJ2-6; D ambiguous. V was cut by 4 bases and J by 6 bases, with 10 bases left in between. The length of the CDR3 is 14 residues. CDR1 KGHSH and CDR2 LQKENI come from the germline V gene.

This clone was counted only a few times. The gene calls are TRBV7-3 and TRBJ1-3; D call uncertain. CDR1 and CDR2 from the germline V gene are SGHTA and FQGTGA. The CDR3 sequence is 15 residues long. Between the trimmed V and J ends, which lost 4 bases and 1 base, there was a span of 11 bases. CDR3 nucleotides: TGTGCCAGCAGCTCGATGGGCCTTTCTGGAAACACCATATATTTT. Translation gives CASSSMGLSGNTIYF.

The rearrangement links TRBV19 to TRBJ1-2, with a tentative D call TRBD1 (5 bases). The germline gives CDR1 LNHDA, CDR2 SQIVND (reference sequence). The CDR3 is made up of 16 amino acids. V dropped 5 bases and J dropped 1 base, with 17 bases sitting between them. The CDR3 DNA follows: TGTGCCAGTAGTGCACCGCCAAGACAGAATAACTATGGCTACACCTTC. This translates into CASSAPPRQNNYGYTF.

CDR3 in amino acids: CASSVRLAGGKETQYF. For the CDR3, the DNA is TGTGCCAGCAGCGTGAGACTAGCGGGGGGTAAAGAGACCCAGTACTTC. J is TRBJ2-5 and V is TRBV9, with TRBD2 matching 13 bases. The V gene's germline CDR1 is SGDLS and CDR2 YYNGEE. The V segment lost 2 bases and the J segment 3 bases; nucleotides outside the gene matches: 4. CDR3 size: 16 residues.

This chain uses TRBV2 with TRBJ2-5; 9 bases line up with TRBD2. Germline V gene lookup returns CDR1 SNHLY and CDR2 FYNNEI. V was clipped by 6 bases and J by 2 bases; unmatched bases: 7. This CDR3 has 15 amino acids. DNA for the CDR3: TGTGCCAGCAGCCTTCTAGCGGGGCGGCAAGAGACCCAGTACTTC. Translated: CASSLLAGRQETQYF.

This chain connects TRBV9 to TRBJ2-1; TRBD2 matches 8 bases. V gave up 2 bases and J gave up 6 bases; unmatched junction bases: 10. Germline CDR1 is SGDLS and CDR2 is YYNGEE. This CDR3 comprises 16 residues. CDR3 sequence reads: CASSVLPSGWGNEQFF. DNA of the CDR3: TGTGCCAGCAGCGTCCTCCCTAGCGGGTGGGGCAATGAGCAGTTCTTC.

The chain links TRBV19 to TRBJ2-7; maybe TRBD2 (6 bases). Trimming stripped 5 bases from V and 3 bases from J, with 17 bases between. The CDR3 runs to 15 residues. Per the germline V gene, CDR1 is LNHDA and CDR2 is SQIVND (reference sequence). DNA for the CDR3: TGTGCCAGTAGTTCGCAAGCGGGCTTCGACTACGAGCAGTACTTC. This encodes CASSSQAGFDYEQYF.

V gene TRBV7-9 combines with J gene TRBJ2-5; TRBD2 matches 7 bases. This CDR3 comprises 16 residues. The germline V gene has CDR1 SEHNR and CDR2 FQNEAQ (reference sequence). V was pared by 6 bases and J by 2 bases, with 12 bases of the junction left unmatched. The CDR3 nucleotides are TGTGCCAGCAGTGAACTCGGGACTAACCTACAAGAGACCCAGTACTTC. It encodes CASSELGTNLQETQYF. Looking up the rest from reference TRBV7-9 and TRBJ2-5 gives the full variable domain: DTGVSQNPRHKITKRGQNVTFRCDPISEHNRLYWYRQTLGQGPEFLTYFQNEAQLEKSRLLSDRFSAERPKGSFSTLEIQRTEQGDSAMYLCASSELGTNLQETQYFGPGTRLLVL.

With respect to this clone: The same CDR3 is also encoded by other DNA sequences in this sample. The chain joins TRBV29-1 to TRBJ2-5; 10 nucleotides line up with TRBD1. CDR1 and CDR2 from the germline V gene are SQVTM and ANQGSEA. Trimming at V came to 6 bases and at J to 4 bases, leaving 2 bases not matched to a gene. The CDR3 runs to 12 residues. CDR3 region: CSVDRGRETQYF. CDR3 DNA: TGCAGCGTCGACAGGGGGCGAGAGACCCAGTACTTC.

This chain uses TRBV16 with TRBJ2-3, with D hard to call. V was cut by 1 base and J by 0 bases, with 11 bases left in between. The germline gives CDR1 KGHSY, CDR2 FQNENV. CDR3 length equals 16 residues. The CDR3 here is CASSQFPLDSTDTQYF. As DNA, the CDR3 is TGTGCCAGCAGCCAATTCCCCCTTGATAGCACAGATACGCAGTATTTT.

The J gene is TRBJ2-5, the V gene TRBV29-1; D gene uncertain. Germline V gene data show CDR1 as SQVTM and CDR2 as ANQGSEA. V shed 6 bases and J shed 2 bases, with 16 bases lying between them. CDR3 length: 14 amino acids. The CDR3 DNA reads as TGCAGCGTCCTTGTAAGGCAGCAACAAGAGACCCAGTACTTC. Its protein is CSVLVRQQQETQYF. The whole variable domain, filled in from reference TRBV29-1 and TRBJ2-5, reads SAVISQKPSRDICQRGTSLTIQCQVDSQVTMMFWYRQQPGQSLTLIATANQGSEATYESGFVIDKFPISRPNLTFSTLTVSNMSPEDSSIYLCSVLVRQQQETQYFGPGTRLLVL.

The chain couples TRBV4-1 to TRBJ1-2; D may be TRBD1 (5 bases). Germline V gene lookup returns CDR1 MGHRA and CDR2 YSYEKL. This CDR3 is 14 amino acids long. V lost 4 bases and J 2 bases, leaving 11 bases between the germline ends. The CDR3 nucleotides are TGCGCCAGCAGCCGGCAGGGAATAAACTATGGCTACACCTTC. Translated: CASSRQGINYGYTF.

The chain employs TRBV10-3 and TRBJ2-5, with D unresolved. The V end lost 8 bases, the J end lost 1 base, and 11 bases lay between the germline ends. The CDR3 consists of 13 residues. From germline, CDR1 is ENHRY and CDR2 SYGVKD. CDR3 sequence reads: CAIGSQIQETQYF. The CDR3 nucleotides are TGTGCCATCGGCTCGCAGATCCAAGAGACCCAGTACTTC.

This clone was seen a few times. V usage is TRBV6-5 and J usage is TRBJ2-1, with TRBD2 identical over 14 bases. This CDR3 spans 14 amino acids. V was clipped by 5 bases and J by 10 bases; unmatched bases: 4. Germline CDR1 and CDR2: MNHEY and SVGAGI. The chain's CDR3 is CASSKGLAGVEQFF. The CDR3 DNA sequence: TGTGCCAGCAGTAAGGGACTAGCGGGGGTCGAGCAGTTCTTC.

The count of this clone is one. The chain joins TRBV28 to TRBJ2-5; TRBD2 agrees at 7 bases. CDR1 and CDR2 from the germline V gene are MDHEN and SYDVKM. CDR3 length equals 14 residues. With V trimmed by 7 bases and J by 6 bases, 11 bases remained unmatched. The CDR3 region is CASMGAGPPKTQYF. The CDR3 DNA reads as TGTGCCAGCATGGGAGCGGGGCCCCCCAAGACCCAGTACTTC.

The J gene is TRBJ2-1, the V gene TRBV7-9; D possibly corresponds to TRBD1 (6 bases). The germline CDR1 and CDR2 sequences are SEHNR and FQNEAQ (reference sequence). Trimming removed 6 bases at V and 0 bases at J, with 12 bases between. CDR3 size: 15 residues. CDR3 sequence (DNA): TGTGCCAGCAGGCCAACAGGGACCTCCTACAATGAGCAGTTCTTC. This gives the protein CASRPTGTSYNEQFF. The full variable domain, its missing parts supplied by reference TRBV7-9 and TRBJ2-1, is DTGVSQNPRHKITKRGQNVTFRCDPISEHNRLYWYRQTLGQGPEFLTYFQNEAQLEKSRLLSDRFSAERPKGSFSTLEIQRTEQGDSAMYLCASRPTGTSYNEQFFGPGTRLTVL.

V usage is TRBV19 and J usage is TRBJ2-1; 7 nucleotides line up with TRBD2. Trimming removed 2 bases from V and 7 bases from J; junction bases left unmatched: 14. Germline V CDR1 and CDR2: LNHDA, SQIVND (reference sequence). The CDR3 contains 17 residues. CDR3 sequence: CASSIQSGILGGNEQFF. DNA of the CDR3: TGTGCCAGTAGTATACAGAGCGGGATTCTAGGTGGTAATGAGCAGTTCTTC. The whole variable domain, filled in from reference TRBV19 and TRBJ2-1, reads DGGITQSPKYLFRKEGQNVTLSCEQNLNHDAMYWYRQDPGQGLRLIYYSQIVNDFQKGDIAEGYSVSREKKESFPLTVTSAQKNPTAFYLCASSIQSGILGGNEQFFGPGTRLTVL.